The source of this TCR beta chain is a study of cytomegalovirus exposure and HLA in healthy donors. Worth noting for this clone: Its antigen remains unknown.

Both 60 Vbeta primers and 13 Jbeta primers went into the PCR. Methods used by the authors: There were some 87 million unique TCR beta chains by a later count, and approximately 10 million of them were shared. Generated by immunoSEQ multiplex PCR, the TCRdb table keeps only in-frame clones and is missing some. V and J calls and clone size come straight from that table; D and trimming were deduced from the DNA. The sample lists some 96,000 clones, 70% to 80% occurring once. General study findings and limits: In a later analysis, across HLA loci, associated TCR counts were highest for DRB1, lowest for HLA-C. Being productive about 90% or about 30% of the time was typical of most TCR beta V segments in an earlier analysis. Some V segments, including TRBV6-2 and TRBV6-3, were excluded as indistinguishable.

The CDR3 totals 15 residues. V was clipped by 3 bases and J by 5 bases, with 14 bases between them. Germline V CDR1 and CDR2: MRHNA, SNTAGT. The chain has TRBV6-4 and TRBJ2-1, with D maybe TRBD2 (7 bases). Sequenced material: PBMCs. The clonotype was recovered from a female donor in good health and CMV-seronegative. The CDR3 protein is CASSELAGANNEQFF. DNA for the CDR3: TGTGCCAGCAGTGAATTGGCGGGGGCCAACAATGAGCAGTTCTTC.